This T cell receptor beta chain originates from a study of OX40 agonist ivuxolimab in advanced cancers. Study-level information: Administration of intravenous ivuxolimab to patients occurred every 2 weeks at 0.01 to 10 mg/kg. Eligibility rules accepted prior anti-PD-1, anti-PD-L1 or anti-CTLA-4 therapy, and roughly 42% had some.

About this clone: No antigen is known for it.

Method: immunoSEQ multiplex PCR; TCRdb's copy keeps in-frame clones and lacks some. The sample carries more than 75,000 clones, approximately 91% recorded once. The study, taken as a whole, reports: At 0.1 to 3.0 mg/kg and by week 6, clonal expansion occurred in CD4+ and CD8+ blood T cells.

Germline V gene sequence: CDR1 SEHNR, CDR2 FQNEAQ (reference sequence). The CDR3 is 15 residues long. V trimming: 2 bases; J trimming: 5 bases; junction bases outside the gene matches: 1. This material consisted of CD4+ or CD8+ T cells sorted from blood, taken in a trial of the OX40 agonist ivuxolimab. The source of this sequence is an adult with an advanced solid tumor such as melanoma, head and neck, liver or kidney cancer. The chain links TRBV7-9 to TRBJ1-6; 9 nucleotides agree with TRBD1. CDR3 loop: CASSLRQGDNSPLHF. In DNA form, the CDR3 reads TGTGCCAGCAGCTTAAGACAGGGGGATAATTCACCCCTCCACTTT.